This T cell receptor (beta chain) was sequenced during a study of blood T cell repertoires in COVID-19. V shed 3 bases, J shed 6 bases, and the junction held 7 bases outside the gene matches. The CDR3 is 14 residues long. Germline V gene data show CDR1 as MDHEN and CDR2 as SYDVKM. Assay used: immunoSEQ multiplex PCR; TCRdb lists only in-frame clones, some missing. This table holds approximately 390,000 clones, about 86% found once. This sequence originates from a woman aged 50 to 65 who had recovered from COVID-19. What was sequenced was PBMCs or T cells enriched from blood (not recorded which). The chain joins TRBV28 to TRBJ1-1, with 7 positions matching TRBD1. The CDR3 nucleotides read TGTGCCAGCAGTTTTCGGGTGACAGGGTCTGAAGCTTTCTTT. This sequence encodes CASSFRVTGSEAFF.